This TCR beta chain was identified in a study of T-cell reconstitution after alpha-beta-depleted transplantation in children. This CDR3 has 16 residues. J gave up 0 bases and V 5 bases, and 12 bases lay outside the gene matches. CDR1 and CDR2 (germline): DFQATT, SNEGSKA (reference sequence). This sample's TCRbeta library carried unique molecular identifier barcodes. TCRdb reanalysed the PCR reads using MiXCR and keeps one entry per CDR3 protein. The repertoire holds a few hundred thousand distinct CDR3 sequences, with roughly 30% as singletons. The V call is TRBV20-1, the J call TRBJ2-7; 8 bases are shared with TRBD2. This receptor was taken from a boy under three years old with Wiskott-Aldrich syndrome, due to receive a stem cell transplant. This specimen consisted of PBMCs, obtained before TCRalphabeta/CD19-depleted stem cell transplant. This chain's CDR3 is CSAGGLAGALSYEQYF. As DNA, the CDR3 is TGCAGTGCTGGAGGGCTAGCGGGCGCTCTCTCCTACGAGCAGTACTTC.